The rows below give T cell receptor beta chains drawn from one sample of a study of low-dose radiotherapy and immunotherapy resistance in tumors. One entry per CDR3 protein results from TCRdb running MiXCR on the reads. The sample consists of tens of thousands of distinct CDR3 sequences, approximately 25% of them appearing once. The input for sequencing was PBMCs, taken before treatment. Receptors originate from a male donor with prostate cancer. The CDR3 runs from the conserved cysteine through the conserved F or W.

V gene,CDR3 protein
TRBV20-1,CSAPDRGMAEAFF
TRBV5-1,CASSSDRATNIQYF
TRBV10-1,CASSPGLTTDTQYF
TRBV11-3,CASSFNPGTDTQYF
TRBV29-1,CSVDDRGLSEQFF
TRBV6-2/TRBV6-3,CASSEQGASGQPQHFFFF
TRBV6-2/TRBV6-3,CASTLSHLLAKNIQYF
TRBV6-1,CASTREGAGGYGYTF
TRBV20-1,CSAISHGAPYEQYF
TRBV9,CASSVEVMGRHNEQFF
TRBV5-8,CASSLVSGGTSNEQFF
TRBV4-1,CASSEQGSANYGYTF
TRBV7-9,CASSLAEGGLETQYF
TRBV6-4,CASSDRALNYGYTF
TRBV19,CASGDRNGGVNTEAFF
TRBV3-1,CASSQDHRAGAGELFF
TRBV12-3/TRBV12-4,CASSLRSGSYNEQFF
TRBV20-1,CSASRGKGNSPLHF
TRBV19,CASNRQGWNQETQYF
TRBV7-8,CASSTLAAGATDEQYF
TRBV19,CASKRTGLRTGELFF
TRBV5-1,CASSPEGQGTPYEQYF
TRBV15,CATRQGLSSYEQYF
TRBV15,CATSARQGAGETQYF
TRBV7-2,CASSLARGGEGYLGYQPQHF
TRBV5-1,CASSLGPLDEQYF
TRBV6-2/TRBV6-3,CASRRSSYNEQFF
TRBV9,CASSGWRAPNEQFF
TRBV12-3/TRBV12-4,CASSLLGGRAFF
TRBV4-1,CASSHVGLSSYNEQFF
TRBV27,CASSLGLGASTDTQYF
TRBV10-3,CAISPGTVVRETQYF
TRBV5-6,CASSLYGVGEKLFF
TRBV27,CASSPQGETQYF
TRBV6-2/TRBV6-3,CASRRQGLGANVLTF
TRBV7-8,CASRNPGLTKTDTQYF
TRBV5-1,CASSSLAGGHEQYF
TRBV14,CASSKGTPSSTGELFF
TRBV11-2,CASSLSSAGSTEAFF
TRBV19,CASSAWDRGSNQPQHF
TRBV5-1,CASSRFAGAGRIDNEQFF
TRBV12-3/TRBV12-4,CASSLGADFNEKLFF
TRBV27,CASGPGIAANTEAFF
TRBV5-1,CASSRDRGSSSYEQYF
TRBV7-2,CASGLGQYTGELFF
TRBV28,CASRWGNTGELFF
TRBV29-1,CSVAPTGANYGYTF
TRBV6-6,CASRHKGGGGGYTF
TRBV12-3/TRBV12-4,CASSLAGHGYTF
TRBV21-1,CASSKSPGLNYGYTF
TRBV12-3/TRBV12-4,CASGRGAKLFF
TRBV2,CASSEGLAPYQETQYF
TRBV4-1,CASSQVLAGGQETQYF